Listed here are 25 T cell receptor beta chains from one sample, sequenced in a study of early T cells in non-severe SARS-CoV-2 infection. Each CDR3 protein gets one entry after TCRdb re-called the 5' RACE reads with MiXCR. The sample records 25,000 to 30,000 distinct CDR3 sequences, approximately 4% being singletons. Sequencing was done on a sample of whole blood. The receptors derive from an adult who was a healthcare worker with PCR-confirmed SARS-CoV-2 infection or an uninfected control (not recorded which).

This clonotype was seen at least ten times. CDR3 residues: CSARVEGRAFF. In DNA form, the CDR3 reads TGCAGTGCTAGGGTGGAGGGGAGAGCTTTCTTT. The rearrangement links TRBV20-1 to TRBJ1-1; weak D call: TRBD1 (5 bases). This CDR3 comprises 11 residues. V lost 3 bases and J 10 bases, leaving 12 bases between the germline ends. Germline V CDR1 and CDR2: DFQATT, SNEGSKA (reference sequence).

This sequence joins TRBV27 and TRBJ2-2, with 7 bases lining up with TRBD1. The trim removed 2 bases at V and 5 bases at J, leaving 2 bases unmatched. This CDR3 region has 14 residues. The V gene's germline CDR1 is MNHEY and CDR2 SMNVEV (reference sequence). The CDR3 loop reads CASSLQGDTGELFF. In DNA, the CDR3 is TGTGCCAGCAGTTTACAGGGGGATACCGGGGAGCTGTTTTTT.

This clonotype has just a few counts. The CDR3 DNA reads as TGTGCCAGCAGGAAGACTAGCGCAGATACGCAGTATTTT. This codes for CASRKTSADTQYF. The chain uses TRBV27 and TRBJ2-3; TRBD2 aligns across 8 bases. Trimming took 6 bases from V and 4 from J; bases not matched to a gene: 3. This CDR3 contains 13 residues. Germline loops: CDR1 MNHEY, CDR2 SMNVEV (reference sequence).

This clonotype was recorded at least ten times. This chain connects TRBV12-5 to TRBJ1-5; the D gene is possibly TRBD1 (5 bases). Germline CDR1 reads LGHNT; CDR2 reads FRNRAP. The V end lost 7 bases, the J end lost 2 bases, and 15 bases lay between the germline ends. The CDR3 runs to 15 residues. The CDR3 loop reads CASATPAQGNQPQHF. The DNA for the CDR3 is TGTGCTAGTGCCACCCCCGCACAGGGCAATCAGCCCCAGCATTTT.

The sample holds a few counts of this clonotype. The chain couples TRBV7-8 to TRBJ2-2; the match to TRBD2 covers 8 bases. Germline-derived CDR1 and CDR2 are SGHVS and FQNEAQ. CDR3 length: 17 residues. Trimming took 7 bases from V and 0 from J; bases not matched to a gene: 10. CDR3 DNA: TGTGCCAGCACCCCTAAAGTGCGGGGGGCGAACACCGGGGAGCTGTTTTTT. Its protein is CASTPKVRGANTGELFF.

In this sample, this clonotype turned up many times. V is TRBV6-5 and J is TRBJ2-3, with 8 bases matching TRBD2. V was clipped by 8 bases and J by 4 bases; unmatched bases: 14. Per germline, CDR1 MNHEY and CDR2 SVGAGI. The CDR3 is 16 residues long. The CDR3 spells CASYPLAGFGSDTQYF. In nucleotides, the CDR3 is TGTGCCAGCTACCCATTAGCGGGGTTTGGTTCAGATACGCAGTATTTT.

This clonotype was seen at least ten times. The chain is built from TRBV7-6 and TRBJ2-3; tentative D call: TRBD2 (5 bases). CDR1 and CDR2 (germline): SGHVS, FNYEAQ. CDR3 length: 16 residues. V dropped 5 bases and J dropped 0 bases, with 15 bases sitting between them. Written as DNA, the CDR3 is TGTGCCAGCAGCCGACCTCAAGCGGATAGCACAGATACGCAGTATTTT. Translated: CASSRPQADSTDTQYF. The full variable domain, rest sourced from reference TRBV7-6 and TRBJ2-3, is GAGVSQSPRYKVTKRGQDVALRCDPISGHVSLYWYRQALGQGPEFLTYFNYEAQQDKSGLPNDRFSAERPEGSISTLTIQRTEQRDSAMYRCASSRPQADSTDTQYFGPGTRLTVL.

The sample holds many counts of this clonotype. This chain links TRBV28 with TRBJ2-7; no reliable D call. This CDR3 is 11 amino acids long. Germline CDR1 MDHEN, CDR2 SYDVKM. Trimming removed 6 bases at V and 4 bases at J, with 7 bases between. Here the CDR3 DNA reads TGTGCCAGCAGCTCGTATTACGAGCAGTACTTC. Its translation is CASSSYYEQYF.

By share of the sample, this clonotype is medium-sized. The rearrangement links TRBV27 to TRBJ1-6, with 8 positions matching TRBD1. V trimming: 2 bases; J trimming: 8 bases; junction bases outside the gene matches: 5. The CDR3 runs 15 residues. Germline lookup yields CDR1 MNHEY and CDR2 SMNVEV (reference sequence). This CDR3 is CASSLMPGGDSPLHF. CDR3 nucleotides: TGTGCCAGCAGTTTAATGCCAGGGGGCGATTCACCCCTCCACTTT.

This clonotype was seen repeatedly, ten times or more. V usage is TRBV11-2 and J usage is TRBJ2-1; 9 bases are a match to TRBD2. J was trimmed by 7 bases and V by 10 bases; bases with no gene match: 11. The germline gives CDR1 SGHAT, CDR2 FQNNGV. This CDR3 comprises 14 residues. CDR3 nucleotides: TGTGCCAACATAAGCGGGAGGCATACAAATGAGCAGTTCTTC. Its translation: CANISGRHTNEQFF.

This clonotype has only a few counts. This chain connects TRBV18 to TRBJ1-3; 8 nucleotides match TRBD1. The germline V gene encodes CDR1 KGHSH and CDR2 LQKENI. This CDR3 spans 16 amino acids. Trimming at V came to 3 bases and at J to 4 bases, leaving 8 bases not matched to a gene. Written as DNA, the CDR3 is TGTGCCAGCTCACCGAGACAGGGGAAGGCAGGAAACACCATATATTTT. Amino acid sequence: CASSPRQGKAGNTIYF.

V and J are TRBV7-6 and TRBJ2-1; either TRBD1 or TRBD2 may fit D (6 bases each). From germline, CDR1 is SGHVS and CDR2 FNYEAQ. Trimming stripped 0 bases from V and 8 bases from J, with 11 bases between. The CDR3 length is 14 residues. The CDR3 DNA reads TGTGCCAGCAGCTTAGCAGGGGGGATTGATGAGCAGTTCTTC. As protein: CASSLAGGIDEQFF.

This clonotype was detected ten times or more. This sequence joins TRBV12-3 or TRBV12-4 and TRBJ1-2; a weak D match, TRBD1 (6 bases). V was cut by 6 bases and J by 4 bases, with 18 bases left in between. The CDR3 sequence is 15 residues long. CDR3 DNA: TGTGCCAGCAGCCGCTCGGACAGCCCTTTCTATGGCTACACCTTC. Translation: CASSRSDSPFYGYTF.

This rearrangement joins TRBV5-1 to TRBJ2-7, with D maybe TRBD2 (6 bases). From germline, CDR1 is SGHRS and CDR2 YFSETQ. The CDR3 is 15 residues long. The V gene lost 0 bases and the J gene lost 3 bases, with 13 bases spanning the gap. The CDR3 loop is CASSLAAGANYEQYF. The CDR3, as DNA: TGCGCCAGCAGCTTGGCAGCGGGTGCGAACTACGAGCAGTACTTC.

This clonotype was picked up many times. The CDR3 nucleotides read TGTGCCAGCTCACCTATAGGTCCGGGGACGATCAACTCTGGGGCCAACGTCCTGACTTTC. Translated, it gives CASSPIGPGTINSGANVLTF. This rearrangement joins TRBV18 to TRBJ2-6, with D perhaps matching TRBD1 or TRBD2 (5 bases each). The CDR3 length is 20 residues. Germline V gene sequence: CDR1 KGHSH, CDR2 LQKENI. Trimming left V 3 bases short and J 0 bases short, with 21 bases between. The full variable domain, in which reference TRBV18 and TRBJ2-6 provide the parts outside the CDR3, is NAGVMQNPRHLVRRRGQEARLRCSPMKGHSHVYWYRQLPEEGLKFMVYLQKENIIDESGMPKERFSAEFPKEGPSILRIQQVVRGDSAAYFCASSPIGPGTINSGANVLTFGAGSRLTVL.

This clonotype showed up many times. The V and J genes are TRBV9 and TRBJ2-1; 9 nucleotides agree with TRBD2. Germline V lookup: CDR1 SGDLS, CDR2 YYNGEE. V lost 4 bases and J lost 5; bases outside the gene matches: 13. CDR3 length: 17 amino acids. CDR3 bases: TGTGCCAGCAGCCCCCAACCGGCTAGCGGGGAAAACAATGAGCAGTTCTTC. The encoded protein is CASSPQPASGENNEQFF.

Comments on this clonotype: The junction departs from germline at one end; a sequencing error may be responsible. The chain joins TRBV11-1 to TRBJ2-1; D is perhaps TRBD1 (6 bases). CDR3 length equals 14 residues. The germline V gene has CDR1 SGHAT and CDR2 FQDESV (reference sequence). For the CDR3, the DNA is TGTGCCAGCAGCCTAACTCCAGACAGGAGTGAGCGGTTCTTC. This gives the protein CASSLTPDRSERFF.

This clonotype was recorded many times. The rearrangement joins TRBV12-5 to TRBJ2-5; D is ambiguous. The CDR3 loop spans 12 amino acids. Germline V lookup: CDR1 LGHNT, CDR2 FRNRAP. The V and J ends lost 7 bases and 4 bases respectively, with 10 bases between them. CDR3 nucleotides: TGTGCTAGTGCCCTGATCCTAGAGACCCAGTACTTC. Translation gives CASALILETQYF. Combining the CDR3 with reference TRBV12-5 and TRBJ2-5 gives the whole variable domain DARVTQTPRHKVTEMGQEVTMRCQPILGHNTVFWYRQTMMQGLELLAYFRNRAPLDDSGMPKDRFSAEMPDATLATLKIQPSEPRDSAVYFCASALILETQYFGPGTRLLVL.

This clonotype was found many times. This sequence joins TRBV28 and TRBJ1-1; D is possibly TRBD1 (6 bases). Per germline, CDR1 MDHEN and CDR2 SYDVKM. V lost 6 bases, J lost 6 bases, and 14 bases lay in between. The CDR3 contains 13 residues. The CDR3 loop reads CASRGPGHPEAFF. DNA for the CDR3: TGTGCCAGCAGAGGGCCGGGACACCCTGAAGCTTTCTTT.

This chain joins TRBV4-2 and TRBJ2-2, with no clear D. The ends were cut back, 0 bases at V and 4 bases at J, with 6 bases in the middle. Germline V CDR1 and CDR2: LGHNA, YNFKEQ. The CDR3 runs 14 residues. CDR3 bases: TGTGCCAGCAGCCAAGAGTCTCCCACCGGGGAGCTGTTTTTT. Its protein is CASSQESPTGELFF.

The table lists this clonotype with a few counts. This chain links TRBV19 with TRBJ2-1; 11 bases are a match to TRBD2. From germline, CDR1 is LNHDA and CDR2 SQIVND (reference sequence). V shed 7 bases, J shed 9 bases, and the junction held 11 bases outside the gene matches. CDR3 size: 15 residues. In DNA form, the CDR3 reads TGTGCCAGTATGGCACTAGCGGGGGCCACCGGTGAGCAGTTCTTC. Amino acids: CASMALAGATGEQFF.

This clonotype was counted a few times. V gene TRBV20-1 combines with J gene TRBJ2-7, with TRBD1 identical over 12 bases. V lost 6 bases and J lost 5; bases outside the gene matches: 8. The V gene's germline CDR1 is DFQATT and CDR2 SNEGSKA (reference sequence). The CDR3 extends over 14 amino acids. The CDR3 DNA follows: TGCAGTGCCTTTCTTGGGACAGGGGGCGACGAGCAGTACTTC. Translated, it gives CSAFLGTGGDEQYF.

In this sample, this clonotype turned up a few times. The CDR3 coding sequence is TGTGCCAGCAGTGCAATGAATGGCTACACCTTC. This encodes CASSAMNGYTF. The V gene is TRBV6-1, the J gene TRBJ1-2; the D is unclear. Germline values: CDR1 MNHNS, CDR2 SASEGT. This CDR3 is built from 11 residues. Between the trimmed V and J ends, which lost 4 bases and 6 bases, there was a span of 6 bases.

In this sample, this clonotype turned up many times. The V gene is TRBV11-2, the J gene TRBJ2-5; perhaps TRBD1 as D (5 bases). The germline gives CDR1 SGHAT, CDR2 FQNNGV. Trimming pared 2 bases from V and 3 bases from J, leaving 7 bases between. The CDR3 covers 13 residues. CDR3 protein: CASSLSREETQYF. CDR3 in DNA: TGTGCCAGCAGCTTATCCAGGGAAGAGACCCAGTACTTC.

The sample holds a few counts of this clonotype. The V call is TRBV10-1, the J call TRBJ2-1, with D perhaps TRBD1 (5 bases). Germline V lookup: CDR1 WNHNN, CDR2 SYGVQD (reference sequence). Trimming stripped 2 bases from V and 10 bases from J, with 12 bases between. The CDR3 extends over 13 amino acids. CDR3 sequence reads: CASSEVDRKEQFF. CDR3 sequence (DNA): TGCGCCAGCAGTGAGGTAGACAGAAAAGAGCAGTTCTTC.